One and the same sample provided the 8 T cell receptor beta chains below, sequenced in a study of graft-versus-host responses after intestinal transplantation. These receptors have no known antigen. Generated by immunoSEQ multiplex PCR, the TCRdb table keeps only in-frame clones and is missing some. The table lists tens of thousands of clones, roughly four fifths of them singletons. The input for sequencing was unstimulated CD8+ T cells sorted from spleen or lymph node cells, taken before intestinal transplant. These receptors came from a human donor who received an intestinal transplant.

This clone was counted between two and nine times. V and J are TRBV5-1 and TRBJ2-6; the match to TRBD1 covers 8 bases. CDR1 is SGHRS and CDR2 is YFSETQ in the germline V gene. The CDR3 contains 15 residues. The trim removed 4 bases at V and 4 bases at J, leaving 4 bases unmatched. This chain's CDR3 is CASSGRGLGANVLTF. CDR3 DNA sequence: TGCGCCAGCAGCGGCAGGGGGCTAGGGGCCAACGTCCTGACTTTC.

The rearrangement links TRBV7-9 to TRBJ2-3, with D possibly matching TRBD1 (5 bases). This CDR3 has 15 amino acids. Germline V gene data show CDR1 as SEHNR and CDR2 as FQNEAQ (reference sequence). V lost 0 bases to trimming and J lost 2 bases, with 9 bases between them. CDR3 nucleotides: TGTGCCAGCAGCTTAGCCGTCAGGGACACAGATACGCAGTATTTT. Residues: CASSLAVRDTDTQYF.

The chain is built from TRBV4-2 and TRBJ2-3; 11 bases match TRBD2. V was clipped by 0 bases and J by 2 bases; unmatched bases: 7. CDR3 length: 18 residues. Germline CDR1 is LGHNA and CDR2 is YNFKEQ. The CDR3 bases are TGTGCCAGCAGCCAAGATCCCCCGACTAGCGGGGCCACAGATACGCAGTATTTT. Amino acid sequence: CASSQDPPTSGATDTQYF.

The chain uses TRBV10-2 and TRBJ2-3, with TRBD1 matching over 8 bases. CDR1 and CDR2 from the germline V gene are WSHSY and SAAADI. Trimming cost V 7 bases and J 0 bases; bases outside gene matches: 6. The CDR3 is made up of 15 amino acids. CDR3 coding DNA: TGCGCCAGCAATCCGCGGGACAGGAGCACAGATACGCAGTATTTT. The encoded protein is CASNPRDRSTDTQYF.

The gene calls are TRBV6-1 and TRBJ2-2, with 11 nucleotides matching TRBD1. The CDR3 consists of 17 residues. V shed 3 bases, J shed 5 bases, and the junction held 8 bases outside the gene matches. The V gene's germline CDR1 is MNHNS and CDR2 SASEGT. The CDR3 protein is CASSDRDRGAPTGELFF. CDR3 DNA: TGTGCCAGCAGTGACCGGGACAGGGGGGCCCCTACCGGGGAGCTGTTTTTT.

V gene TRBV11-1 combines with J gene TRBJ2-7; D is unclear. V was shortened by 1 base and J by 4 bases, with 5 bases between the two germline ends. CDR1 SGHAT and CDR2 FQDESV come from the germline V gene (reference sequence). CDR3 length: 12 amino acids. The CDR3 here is CASSLEWYEQYF. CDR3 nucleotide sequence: TGTGCCAGCAGCTTAGAGTGGTACGAGCAGTACTTC.

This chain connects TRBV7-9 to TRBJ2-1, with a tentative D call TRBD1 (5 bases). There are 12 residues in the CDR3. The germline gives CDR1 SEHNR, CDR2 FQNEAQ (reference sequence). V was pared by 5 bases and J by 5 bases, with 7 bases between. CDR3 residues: CASSPTDNEQFF. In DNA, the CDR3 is TGTGCCAGCAGCCCGACAGACAATGAGCAGTTCTTC.

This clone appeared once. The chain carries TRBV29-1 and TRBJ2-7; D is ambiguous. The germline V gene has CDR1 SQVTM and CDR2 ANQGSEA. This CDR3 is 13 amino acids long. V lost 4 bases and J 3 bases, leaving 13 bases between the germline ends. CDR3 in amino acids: CSVAPRRSYEQYF. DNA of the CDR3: TGCAGCGTTGCCCCCCGTAGGAGCTACGAGCAGTACTTC.